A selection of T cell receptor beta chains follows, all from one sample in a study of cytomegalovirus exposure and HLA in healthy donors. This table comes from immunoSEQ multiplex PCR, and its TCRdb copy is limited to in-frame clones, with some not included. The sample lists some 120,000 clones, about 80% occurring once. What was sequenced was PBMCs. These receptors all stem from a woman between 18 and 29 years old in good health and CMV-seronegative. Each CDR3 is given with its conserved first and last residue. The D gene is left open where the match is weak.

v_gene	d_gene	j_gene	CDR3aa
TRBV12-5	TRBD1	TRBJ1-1	CASGLRTGGRTEAFF
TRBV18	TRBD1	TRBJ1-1	CASSPRQGASAVNTEAFF
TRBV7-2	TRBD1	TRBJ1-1	CASSLPGTGGDEAFF
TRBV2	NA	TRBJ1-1	CASSEWRENTEAFF
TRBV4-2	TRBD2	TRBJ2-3	CASSQQSSGGKDTQYF
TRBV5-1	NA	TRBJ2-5	CASSDSPNWKSRETQYF
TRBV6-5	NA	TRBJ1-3	CASRSPGSSGNTIYF
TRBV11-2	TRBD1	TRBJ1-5	CASSFDRGDQPQHF
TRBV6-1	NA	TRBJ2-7	CASSEALAGYEQYF
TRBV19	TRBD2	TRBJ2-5	CASSLSGREETQYF
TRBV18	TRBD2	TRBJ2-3	CASSLAGSTDTQYF
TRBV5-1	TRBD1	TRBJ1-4	CASSPSRDRGNEKLFF
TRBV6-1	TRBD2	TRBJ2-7	CASRNLAGGSYEQYF
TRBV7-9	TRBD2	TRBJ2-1	CASTPGREGYNEQFF
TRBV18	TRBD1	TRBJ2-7	CASSPGTGHEQYF
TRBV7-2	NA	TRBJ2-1	CASSPRVRGRDNEQFF
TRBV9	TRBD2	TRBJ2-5	CASSVVLAGGRETQYF
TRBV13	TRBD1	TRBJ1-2	CASSPGTDVYGYTF
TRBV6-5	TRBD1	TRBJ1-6	CASSYQDRGSSPLHF
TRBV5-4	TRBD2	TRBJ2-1	CASGAGVSYNEQFF
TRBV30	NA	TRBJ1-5	CAWSVVREYSNQPQHF
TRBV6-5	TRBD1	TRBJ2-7	CASSLTGGPYEQYF
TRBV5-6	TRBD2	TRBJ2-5	CASSLYPASGVSETQYF
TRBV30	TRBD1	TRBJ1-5	CAWNRDRDQPQHF
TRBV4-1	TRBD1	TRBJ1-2	CASSRPTGARAYGYTF
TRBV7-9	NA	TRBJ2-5	CASSLATSSLGETQYF
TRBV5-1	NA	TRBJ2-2	CASSLQGTVRTGELFF
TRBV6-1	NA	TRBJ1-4	CASSEPGSAATNEKLFF
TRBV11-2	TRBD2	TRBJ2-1	CASSPRGLAGGPRFNEQFF
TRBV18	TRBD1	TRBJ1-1	CASSSTGGATEAFF
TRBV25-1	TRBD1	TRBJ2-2	CASTSTGDTGELFF
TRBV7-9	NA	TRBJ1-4	CASSFGGSGEKLFF
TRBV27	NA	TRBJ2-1	CASSSPRTASYNEQFF
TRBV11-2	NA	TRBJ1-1	CASSSYTEAFF
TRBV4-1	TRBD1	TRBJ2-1	CASSQDPGTGGLSYNEQFF
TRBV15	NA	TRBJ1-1	CATSRDGGSLKTEAFF
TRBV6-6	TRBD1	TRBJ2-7	CASSKTGATYEQYF
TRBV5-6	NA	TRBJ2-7	CASSLRESYEQYF
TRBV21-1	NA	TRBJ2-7	CASRGYKTSWNSYEQYF
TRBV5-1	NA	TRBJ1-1	CASSLLTGGNTEAFF
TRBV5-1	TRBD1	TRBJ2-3	CASGKQGARKDTQYF
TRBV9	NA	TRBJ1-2	CASSVGPQARYGYTF
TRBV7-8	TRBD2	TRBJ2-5	CASSLASGGYKTQYF
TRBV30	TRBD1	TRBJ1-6	CACEGALGSPLHF
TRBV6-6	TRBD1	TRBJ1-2	CASSPGDRASYGYTF
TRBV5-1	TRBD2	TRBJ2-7	CASSLDSGITYEQYF
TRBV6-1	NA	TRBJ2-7	CASSLTASYEQYF